This TCR beta chain was sequenced for a study of cytomegalovirus exposure and HLA in healthy donors. Findings and caveats of the study: In a later analysis, TCR beta V- and J-gene trimming was associated with a missense DCLRE1C variant. Under 20,000 TCR beta sequences were associated with HLA alleles at 0.05 false discovery rate in a later analysis. Cytomegalovirus association was assigned to 170 or so TCR beta chains.

Germline V CDR1 and CDR2: SGHDT, YYEEEE. This CDR3 region has 14 residues. The V gene end was trimmed by 0 bases and the J gene end by 8 bases; junction bases not matched to a gene: 7. A note on this clone: The antigen remains undetermined.

The PCR used 60 Vbeta and 13 Jbeta primers. Clones were sequenced by immunoSEQ multiplex PCR, and TCRdb holds only the in-frame ones, with some missing. The sample has 150,000 to 200,000 clones, 70% seen once. The chain employs TRBV5-6 and TRBJ1-2; 7 bases match TRBD1. The material sequenced was PBMCs. The source of this sequence is a man younger than 35 in good health and CMV-seropositive. CDR3 coding DNA: TGTGCCAGCAGCTTGGTAGGACAGGTTAACGGCTACACCTTC. It is translated as CASSLVGQVNGYTF.